The sequence of this TCR beta chain was determined in a study of shared clonotypes between healthy human individuals. In the study overall: Donors were two women and three men aged 18 to 49. Study outcomes and limitations: Relative to their counterparts shared across all four donors, non-shared clonotypes exhibited diminished generation probabilities.

Across several immunoSEQ plates, the genomic DNA of each subset was split evenly. Per the study methods: Junction-only immunoSEQ sequences carried no quality scores, so filtering differed. Clones were sequenced by immunoSEQ multiplex PCR, and TCRdb holds only the in-frame ones, with some missing. That table supplies the V and J calls and clone size; D and trimming were determined from the DNA. Of over 850,000 clones detected, around three quarters appear once; the ten largest clones hold around 0.6%. The CDR3 has 17 residues. Germline V lookup: CDR1 SGHRS, CDR2 YFSETQ. The V end was cut by 5 bases, the J end by 1 base, with 19 bases between. Regarding this clone: Its specificity is not known.

Sequencing input: memory CD4+ T cells from PBMCs. Subset of the sample: CD45RA-negative fraction. This sequence originates from a man aged 18 to 30 in good health. Some clones in this sample may be carry-over from other donors' samples. The rearrangement links TRBV5-1 to TRBJ2-1; D not resolved. Written as DNA, the CDR3 is TGCGCCAGCAGTATTTCGGAATCGACCCTATCCTACAATGAGCAGTTCTTC. Translation gives CASSISESTLSYNEQFF.